These 24 T cell receptor beta chains came from one sample sequenced in a study of CD8+ T cells in alopecia areata. The sequencing template was cDNA reverse transcribed from extracted RNA. Some clones are missing from TCRdb's copy, which holds only in-frame ones; the method was immunoSEQ multiplex PCR. The sample consists of fewer than 150,000 clones, roughly 50% of them appearing once. Treatment described: oral pan-JAK inhibitor, 5-10 mg twice daily. The input for sequencing was CD4+ T cells sorted from blood, taken at week 24, from a patient treated with tofacitinib. All receptors come from a human donor with alopecia areata.

This clone was picked up a small number of times. The V call is TRBV5-5, the J call TRBJ2-1; TRBD2 might be the D (6 bases). The CDR3 has 15 residues. V dropped 4 bases and J dropped 1 base, with 12 bases sitting between them. Looked up from germline, CDR1 is SGHKS and CDR2 is YYEKEE (reference sequence). CDR3 nucleotide sequence: TGTGCCAGCAGCCCTTCTAGCGAGTCCTACAATGAGCAGTTCTTC. Residues: CASSPSSESYNEQFF. The entire variable domain, with the rest obtained from reference TRBV5-5 and TRBJ2-1, is as follows: DAGVTQSPTHLIKTRGQQVTLRCSPISGHKSVSWYQQVLGQGPQFIFQYYEKEERGRGNFPDRFSARQFPNYSSELNVNALLLGDSALYLCASSPSSESYNEQFFGPGTRLTVL.

V and J are TRBV6-6 and TRBJ2-5; 8 bases align to TRBD1. Germline V gives CDR1 MNHNY, CDR2 SVGAGI (reference sequence). CDR3 size: 14 residues. The V gene end was trimmed by 6 bases and the J gene end by 5 bases; junction bases not matched to a gene: 8. The CDR3 DNA reads as TGTGCCAGCAGCGAGACAGGGGTGGTGGAGACCCAGTACTTC. This codes for CASSETGVVETQYF.

The V call is TRBV27, the J call TRBJ1-2; 8 nucleotides agree with TRBD1. Unmatched junction bases numbered 9, after V lost 5 bases and J lost 4 bases. The germline V gene has CDR1 MNHEY and CDR2 SMNVEV (reference sequence). The CDR3 covers 15 residues. CDR3 protein: CASSTVQGASYGYTF. For the CDR3, the DNA is TGTGCCAGCAGTACCGTCCAGGGGGCTAGCTATGGCTACACCTTC.

The chain is built from TRBV30 and TRBJ1-2; D uncertain. V lost 2 bases and J lost 4, with 14 bases in between. The CDR3 is made up of 14 amino acids. Germline-derived CDR1 and CDR2 are GTSNPN and SVGIG (reference sequence). The CDR3 reads CAWSPRVRSYGYTF. Here the CDR3 DNA reads TGTGCCTGGAGTCCCCGCGTCCGATCCTATGGCTACACCTTC.

This clone has more than one count but fewer than ten. The chain couples TRBV2 to TRBJ1-4; weak D call: TRBD1 (6 bases). This CDR3 has 14 residues. Germline CDR1 SNHLY, CDR2 FYNNEI. Trimming left V 5 bases short and J 8 bases short, with 15 bases between. CDR3: CASSMDSLGEKLFF. The CDR3 DNA reads TGTGCCAGCAGTATGGACAGCCTCGGGGAAAAACTGTTTTTT.

This clone was detected only a few times. The V gene is TRBV23-1, the J gene TRBJ2-3, with D maybe TRBD2 (6 bases). TRBV23-1 falls under the ORF class, with uncertain function. The V and J ends lost 2 bases and 4 bases respectively, with 10 bases between them. This CDR3 comprises 14 residues. The CDR3 reads CASSQPLAPDTQYF. The DNA of the CDR3 is TGCGCCAGCAGTCAACCTCTAGCGCCAGATACGCAGTATTTT.

This clone was picked up one time. The rearrangement links TRBV2 to TRBJ1-1; D uncertain. Trimming cost V 7 bases and J 5 bases, with 8 bases left between them. The germline V gene has CDR1 SNHLY and CDR2 FYNNEI. The length of the CDR3 is 11 residues. The CDR3 sequence is CASTRRTEAFF. CDR3 DNA: TGTGCCAGCACGAGGCGGACTGAAGCTTTCTTT.

This clone was recorded a few times. The chain links TRBV10-3 to TRBJ2-5, with D possibly TRBD2 on 5 matching bases. The CDR3 has 12 amino acids. V was trimmed by 3 bases and J by 10 bases, leaving 12 bases between them. CDR1 is ENHRY and CDR2 is SYGVKD in the germline V gene. CDR3 amino acids: CAISDSLGSQYF. CDR3 coding DNA: TGTGCCATCAGTGACAGCCTGGGGAGCCAGTACTTC.

This chain uses TRBV10-3 with TRBJ1-1; tentatively, D is TRBD1 (5 bases). The germline V gene encodes CDR1 ENHRY and CDR2 SYGVKD. Trimming took 6 bases from V and 2 from J, leaving 16 bases between them. The CDR3 has 15 amino acids. The CDR3 here is CAIRGVGGRNTEAFF. The CDR3 bases are TGTGCCATCAGGGGGGTTGGCGGACGTAACACTGAAGCTTTCTTT.

This sequence joins TRBV29-1 and TRBJ1-2, with D possibly being TRBD1 (6 bases). The V gene lost 7 bases and the J gene lost 2 bases, with 11 bases spanning the gap. Germline loops: CDR1 SQVTM, CDR2 ANQGSEA. This CDR3 has 12 amino acids. CDR3 region: CSAARGNYGYTF. CDR3 DNA: TGCAGCGCGGCCAGGGGAAACTATGGCTACACCTTC.

The rearrangement joins TRBV28 to TRBJ2-7, with D perhaps being TRBD1 or TRBD2 (6 bases each). Germline assignment: CDR1 MDHEN and CDR2 SYDVKM. V lost 5 bases, J lost 3 bases, and 17 bases lay in between. CDR3 size: 15 residues. CDR3 bases: TGTGCCAGCAGTCTCGTTGGTGGAGGGGGCTACGAGCAGTACTTC. Its translation is CASSLVGGGGYEQYF.

Points on this clone: At the DNA level, this CDR3 is encoded by other sequences in the same sample as well. The genes are TRBV5-4 and TRBJ1-2, with TRBD1 as a possible D gene (5 bases). The V gene's germline CDR1 is SGHNT and CDR2 YYREEE (reference sequence). This CDR3 contains 13 residues. V was cut by 3 bases and J by 1 base, with 7 bases left in between. The CDR3 DNA sequence: TGTGCCAGCAGCTCGCAGGGTAACTATGGCTACACCTTC. Translating gives CASSSQGNYGYTF.

The rearrangement joins TRBV7-8 to TRBJ2-1; a possible D gene is TRBD2 (6 bases). The V end lost 5 bases, the J end lost 3 bases, and 20 bases lay between the germline ends. Germline V CDR1 and CDR2: SGHVS, FQNEAQ. The CDR3 is 17 residues long. This CDR3 is CASSLGGGGAVYNEQFF. CDR3 DNA: TGTGCCAGCAGCCTGGGGGGTGGCGGGGCGGTCTACAATGAGCAGTTCTTC. The whole variable domain, filled in from reference TRBV7-8 and TRBJ2-1, reads GAGVSQSPRYKVAKRGQDVALRCDPISGHVSLFWYQQALGQGPEFLTYFQNEAQLDKSGLPSDRFFAERPEGSVSTLKIQRTQQEDSAVYLCASSLGGGGAVYNEQFFGPGTRLTVL.

This clone was seen a single time. The chain employs TRBV11-2 and TRBJ2-3, with 15 bases identical to TRBD2. The germline V gene encodes CDR1 SGHAT and CDR2 FQNNGV. Unmatched junction bases numbered 11, after V lost 5 bases and J lost 5 bases. This CDR3 spans 18 amino acids. The chain's CDR3 is CASSQPGLAGGRQDTQYF. The CDR3 DNA reads TGTGCCAGCAGCCAGCCGGGACTAGCGGGGGGCCGACAAGATACGCAGTATTTT.

The chain links TRBV30 to TRBJ2-6, with D uncertain. Germline V gene data show CDR1 as GTSNPN and CDR2 as SVGIG (reference sequence). The CDR3 has 17 amino acids. V lost 0 bases, J lost 0 bases, and 12 bases lay in between. CDR3 region: CAWSVGRRYSGANVLTF. Here the CDR3 DNA reads TGTGCCTGGAGTGTGGGCAGGCGCTACTCTGGGGCCAACGTCCTGACTTTC.

This chain uses TRBV18 with TRBJ1-2; D is perhaps TRBD1 (5 bases). Looked up from germline, CDR1 is KGHSH and CDR2 is LQKENI. There are 16 residues in the CDR3. Trimming removed 3 bases from V and 8 bases from J, with 22 bases in between. CDR3 sequence reads: CASSPLEAGRDKGYTF. In nucleotides, the CDR3 is TGTGCCAGCTCACCCCTCGAGGCCGGCAGGGATAAGGGCTACACCTTC.

The chain employs TRBV7-9 and TRBJ1-1, with no clear D. The CDR3 is made up of 12 amino acids. V lost 3 bases and J lost 1, with 3 bases in between. Germline loops: CDR1 SEHNR, CDR2 FQNEAQ (reference sequence). This CDR3 reads CASSFGNTEAFF. Written as DNA, the CDR3 is TGTGCCAGCAGCTTCGGGAACACTGAAGCTTTCTTT.

The CDR3 loop reads CASRLGFSSYEQYF. CDR3 in DNA: TGTGCCAGCAGGCTGGGCTTCAGCTCCTACGAGCAGTACTTC. This chain uses TRBV11-2 with TRBJ2-7; no definite D call. The CDR3 covers 14 residues. Trimming pared 6 bases from V and 0 bases from J, leaving 12 bases between. Germline loops: CDR1 SGHAT, CDR2 FQNNGV.

V gene TRBV9 combines with J gene TRBJ2-5; 12 nucleotides match TRBD2. V dropped 3 bases and J dropped 5; count of bases not matched to a gene: 8. Germline values: CDR1 SGDLS, CDR2 YYNGEE. The CDR3 is 16 amino acids. CDR3 DNA: TGTGCCAGCAGCGACCCTAGCGGGGGGGCCTCGGAGACCCAGTACTTC. This translates into CASSDPSGGASETQYF.

This clone was recorded a few times. The chain combines TRBV30 with TRBJ2-3, with TRBD2 matching 10 bases. CDR1 GTSNPN and CDR2 SVGIG come from the germline V gene (reference sequence). The CDR3 is 18 amino acids. The trim removed 4 bases at V and 4 bases at J, leaving 17 bases unmatched. The CDR3 loop is CAWTSNRLAGAPPDTQYF. CDR3 DNA: TGTGCCTGGACCTCGAATCGGCTAGCGGGAGCGCCTCCAGATACGCAGTATTTT.

This rearrangement joins TRBV5-6 to TRBJ2-7; 9 nucleotides line up with TRBD2. CDR3 length: 16 amino acids. The V gene's germline CDR1 is SGHDT and CDR2 YYEEEE. J lost 12 bases, V lost 0 bases, and 16 bases had no gene match. In DNA, the CDR3 is TGTGCCAGCAGCTTGGCTGGGGAAGCGGGGGGCCAGAGGGGGTACTTC. Translated, it gives CASSLAGEAGGQRGYF.

The rearrangement links TRBV6-5 to TRBJ2-1; 14 bases are a match to TRBD2. V lost 4 bases to trimming and J lost 10 bases; unmatched junction nucleotides: 6. Germline values: CDR1 MNHEY, CDR2 SVGAGI. The CDR3 contains 15 residues. CDR3 protein: CASSLTSGGAWEQFF. DNA of the CDR3: TGTGCCAGCAGTTTGACTAGCGGGGGGGCCTGGGAGCAGTTCTTC.

This clone came up a few times. The chain carries TRBV30 and TRBJ1-1; D might be TRBD1 (5 bases). CDR3 length: 13 residues. V was trimmed by 2 bases and J by 7 bases, leaving 14 bases between them. The germline gives CDR1 GTSNPN, CDR2 SVGIG (reference sequence). This CDR3 reads CAWSKTWDREAFF. The CDR3 nucleotides are TGTGCCTGGAGTAAAACTTGGGACCGTGAAGCTTTCTTT.

This rearrangement joins TRBV13 to TRBJ1-2; 7 bases are a match to TRBD1. CDR1 PRHDT and CDR2 FYEKMQ come from the germline V gene (reference sequence). The V and J ends lost 5 bases and 4 bases, in that order; junction bases with no gene match: 4. The length of the CDR3 is 13 residues. As DNA, the CDR3 is TGTGCCAGCAGCGACAGGGACCCCTATGGCTACACCTTC. As protein: CASSDRDPYGYTF.